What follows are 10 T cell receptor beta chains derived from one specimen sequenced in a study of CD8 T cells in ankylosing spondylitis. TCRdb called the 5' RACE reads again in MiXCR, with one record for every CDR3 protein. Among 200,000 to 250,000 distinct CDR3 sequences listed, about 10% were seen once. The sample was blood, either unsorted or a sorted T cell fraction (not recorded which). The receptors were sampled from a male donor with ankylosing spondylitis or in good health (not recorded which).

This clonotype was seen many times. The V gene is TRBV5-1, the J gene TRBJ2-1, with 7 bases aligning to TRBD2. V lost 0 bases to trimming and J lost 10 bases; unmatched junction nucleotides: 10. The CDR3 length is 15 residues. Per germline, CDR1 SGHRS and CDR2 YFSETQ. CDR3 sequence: CASSLASLAGGEQFF. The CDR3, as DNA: TGCGCCAGCAGCTTGGCAAGCTTAGCGGGCGGAGAGCAGTTCTTC.

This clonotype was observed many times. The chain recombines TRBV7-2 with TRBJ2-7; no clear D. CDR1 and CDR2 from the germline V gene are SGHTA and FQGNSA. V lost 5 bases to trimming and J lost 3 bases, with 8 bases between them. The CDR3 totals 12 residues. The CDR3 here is CASSQQVYEQYF. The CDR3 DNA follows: TGTGCCAGCAGCCAACAAGTCTACGAGCAGTACTTC.

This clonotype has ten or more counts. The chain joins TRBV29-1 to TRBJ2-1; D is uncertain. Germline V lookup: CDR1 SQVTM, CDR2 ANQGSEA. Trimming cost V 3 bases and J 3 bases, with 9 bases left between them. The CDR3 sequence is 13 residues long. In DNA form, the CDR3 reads TGCAGCGTTGATATCGGCGGCTACAATGAGCAGTTCTTC. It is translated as CSVDIGGYNEQFF.

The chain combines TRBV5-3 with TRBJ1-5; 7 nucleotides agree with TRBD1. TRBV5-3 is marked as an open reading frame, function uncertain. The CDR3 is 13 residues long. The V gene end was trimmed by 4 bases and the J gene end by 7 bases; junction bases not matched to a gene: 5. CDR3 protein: CARSGDREQPQHF. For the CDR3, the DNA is TGTGCCAGAAGCGGCGACAGGGAACAGCCCCAGCATTTT.

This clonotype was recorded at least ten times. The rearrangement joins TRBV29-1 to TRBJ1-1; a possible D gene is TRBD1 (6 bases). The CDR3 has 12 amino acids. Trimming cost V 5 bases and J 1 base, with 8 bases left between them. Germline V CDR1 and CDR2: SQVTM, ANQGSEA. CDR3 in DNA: TGCAGCGTTACCAGGGGGAACACTGAAGCTTTCTTT. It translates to CSVTRGNTEAFF. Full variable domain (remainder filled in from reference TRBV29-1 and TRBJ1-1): SAVISQKPSRDICQRGTSLTIQCQVDSQVTMMFWYRQQPGQSLTLIATANQGSEATYESGFVIDKFPISRPNLTFSTLTVSNMSPEDSSIYLCSVTRGNTEAFFGQGTRLTVV.

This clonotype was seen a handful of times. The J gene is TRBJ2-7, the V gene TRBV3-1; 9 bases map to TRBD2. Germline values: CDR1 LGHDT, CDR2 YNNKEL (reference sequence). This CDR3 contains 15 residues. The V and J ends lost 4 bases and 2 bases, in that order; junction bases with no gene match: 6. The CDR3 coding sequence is TGTGCCAGCAGCCCCTCTGGCGGGGGGGCCTACGAGCAGTACTTC. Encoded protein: CASSPSGGGAYEQYF.

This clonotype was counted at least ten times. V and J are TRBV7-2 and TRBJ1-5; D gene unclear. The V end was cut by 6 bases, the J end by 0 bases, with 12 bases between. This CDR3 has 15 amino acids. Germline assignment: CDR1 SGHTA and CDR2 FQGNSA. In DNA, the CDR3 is TGTGCCAGCAGTCCCACGTCGGGTAGCAATCAGCCCCAGCATTTT. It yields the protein CASSPTSGSNQPQHF.

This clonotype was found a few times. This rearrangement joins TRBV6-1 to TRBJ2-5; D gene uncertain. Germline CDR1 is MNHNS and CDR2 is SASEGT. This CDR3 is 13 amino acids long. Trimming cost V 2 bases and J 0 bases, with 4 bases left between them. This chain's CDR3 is CASSERYQETQYF. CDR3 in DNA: TGTGCCAGCAGTGAACGGTACCAAGAGACCCAGTACTTC.

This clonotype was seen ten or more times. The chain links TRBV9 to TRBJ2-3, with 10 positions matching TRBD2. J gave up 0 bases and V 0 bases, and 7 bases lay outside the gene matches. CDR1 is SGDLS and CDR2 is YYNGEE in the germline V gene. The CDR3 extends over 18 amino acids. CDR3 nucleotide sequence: TGTGCCAGCAGCGTAGCAACAGCGGGGGGGCTAAGCACAGATACGCAGTATTTT. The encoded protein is CASSVATAGGLSTDTQYF.

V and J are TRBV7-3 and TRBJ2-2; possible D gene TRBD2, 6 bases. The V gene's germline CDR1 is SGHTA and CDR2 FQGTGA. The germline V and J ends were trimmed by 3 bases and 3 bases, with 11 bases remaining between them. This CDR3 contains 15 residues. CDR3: CASSLSGGDTGELFF. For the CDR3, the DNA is TGTGCCAGCAGCTTGTCCGGAGGGGACACCGGGGAGCTGTTTTTT.